This T cell receptor (beta chain) came from a study of blood T cell repertoires in COVID-19. Overall study context: Samples representing acute and convalescent COVID-19 were sourced from the United States, Italy and Spain.

As processed by the authors: Using reference gene primer amplification, nucleated cell counts were estimated. TCRdb keeps only in-frame clones here, not all; method: immunoSEQ multiplex PCR. V and J calls plus clone size are reproduced from that table; the DNA served to infer D and trimming. This repertoire shows about 230,000 clones, about four fifths found once; its top ten account for around 7%. The CDR3 is 15 amino acids. With V trimmed by 3 bases and J by 7 bases, 6 bases remained unmatched. Looked up from germline, CDR1 is MGHDK and CDR2 is SYGVNS. The specimen was peripheral blood. The chain recombines TRBV25-1 with TRBJ1-4; 9 bases agree with TRBD1. The clonotype was recovered from a woman of 80 years or more with COVID-19, enrolled during active disease. The CDR3: CASSDTGTGFEKLFF. The CDR3 DNA reads as TGTGCCAGCAGTGACACCGGGACAGGGTTTGAAAAACTGTTTTTT.